This passage covers 18 T cell receptor beta chains from one sample sequenced in a study of Ad26.COV2.S vaccination and SARS-CoV-2 variants. Assay used: immunoSEQ multiplex PCR; TCRdb lists only in-frame clones, some missing. The data hold 350,000 to 550,000 clones, with about 91% observed a single time. Described treatment: over 15 received Ad26.COV2.S at low or high dose, single or two shots; 5 received placebo; per-sample allocation not given. Sampling took place 63 days after the first vaccine or placebo injection. Sequenced material: peripheral blood, taken in a trial of Ad26.COV2.S vaccine versus placebo. These receptors all stem from a person between 18 and 65 years old who received the Ad26.COV2.S COVID-19 vaccine or a placebo.

In its sample, this clone was seen many times. The rearrangement links TRBV7-9 to TRBJ1-4, with 7 bases that match TRBD1. From germline, CDR1 is SEHNR and CDR2 FQNEAQ (reference sequence). This CDR3 is 17 amino acids long. V shed 6 bases and J 2 bases; nucleotides not matched to a gene: 12. The CDR3 sequence is CASRGTANTYTNEKLFF. The CDR3 DNA reads TGTGCCAGCAGGGGGACAGCAAACACATATACTAATGAAAAACTGTTTTTT.

CDR3 loop: CASSVGPVGYEQYF. The CDR3 region has the DNA TGTGCCAGCAGCGTGGGCCCAGTGGGCTACGAGCAGTACTTC. The chain links TRBV9 to TRBJ2-7; D gene uncertain. The CDR3 is 14 amino acids. In germline, CDR1 is SGDLS, CDR2 YYNGEE. V lost 2 bases and J lost 3, with 12 bases in between. The whole variable domain, filled in from reference TRBV9 and TRBJ2-7, reads DSGVTQTPKHLITATGQRVTLRCSPRSGDLSVYWYQQSLDQGLQFLIQYYNGEERAKGNILERFSAQQFPDLHSELNLSSLELGDSALYFCASSVGPVGYEQYFGPGTRLTVT.

The chain couples TRBV9 to TRBJ2-7; no reliable D call. The V end was cut by 0 bases, the J end by 3 bases, with 7 bases between. The CDR3 loop spans 13 amino acids. CDR1 is SGDLS and CDR2 is YYNGEE in the germline V gene. CDR3 protein: CASSVGGSYEQYV. The CDR3 coding sequence is TGTGCCAGCAGCGTAGGAGGCAGCTACGAGCAGTACGTC.

This clone has just one count. This chain joins TRBV9 and TRBJ2-3; D is undetermined. Trimming removed 1 base from V and 2 bases from J, with 20 bases in between. The CDR3 runs 18 residues. The germline CDR1 and CDR2 sequences are SGDLS and YYNGEE. CDR3 DNA sequence: TGTGCCAGCAGCGTACGACCCCTTCAGGTGATATACACAGATACGCAGTATTTT. Its protein product is CASSVRPLQVIYTDTQYF. The full variable domain, in which reference TRBV9 and TRBJ2-3 provide the parts outside the CDR3, is DSGVTQTPKHLITATGQRVTLRCSPRSGDLSVYWYQQSLDQGLQFLIQYYNGEERAKGNILERFSAQQFPDLHSELNLSSLELGDSALYFCASSVRPLQVIYTDTQYFGPGTRLTVL.

CDR3 nucleotides: TGCGCCAGCAGCTTGACAACCGGGACAGGGTTGGGCAATCAGCCCCAGCATTTT. It yields the protein CASSLTTGTGLGNQPQHF. This chain joins TRBV5-1 and TRBJ1-5, with 9 nucleotides matching TRBD1. V lost 1 base to trimming and J lost 2 bases; unmatched junction nucleotides: 10. Germline V gives CDR1 SGHRS, CDR2 YFSETQ. The CDR3 length is 18 residues.

The V call is TRBV19, the J call TRBJ2-2, with 7 bases that match TRBD1. The CDR3 has 13 residues. The trim removed 6 bases at V and 4 bases at J, leaving 2 bases unmatched. The germline V gene encodes CDR1 LNHDA and CDR2 SQIVND (reference sequence). Here the CDR3 DNA reads TGTGCCAGTAGGGACAGGTTCACCGGGGAGCTGTTTTTT. This gives the protein CASRDRFTGELFF. The full variable domain, its missing parts supplied by reference TRBV19 and TRBJ2-2, is DGGITQSPKYLFRKEGQNVTLSCEQNLNHDAMYWYRQDPGQGLRLIYYSQIVNDFQKGDIAEGYSVSREKKESFPLTVTSAQKNPTAFYLCASRDRFTGELFFGEGSRLTVL.

This clone showed up just once. The V and J genes are TRBV5-1 and TRBJ1-2; D unresolved. V gave up 1 base and J gave up 5 bases, with 12 bases separating them. This CDR3 contains 14 residues. CDR1 and CDR2 (germline): SGHRS, YFSETQ. Here the CDR3 reads CASSLIDRNYGYTF. CDR3 nucleotide sequence: TGCGCCAGCAGCTTGATTGACCGCAATTATGGCTACACCTTC.

CDR3 sequence (DNA): TGTGCCAGCAGCTTACGCTGGGACAGTTACAATGAGCAGTTCTTC. Amino acids: CASSLRWDSYNEQFF. This chain connects TRBV7-2 to TRBJ2-1; 7 bases match TRBD1. Germline V gene data show CDR1 as SGHTA and CDR2 as FQGNSA. The length of the CDR3 is 15 residues. The J segment lost 4 bases and the V segment lost 2 bases, leaving 5 bases of the junction unmatched.

The chain uses TRBV11-2 and TRBJ2-1; tentative D call: TRBD1 (5 bases). CDR1 is SGHAT and CDR2 is FQNNGV in the germline V gene. Trimming shortened V by 3 bases and J by 3 bases, and 12 bases separated the two germline ends. The CDR3 spans 15 residues. The CDR3, as DNA: TGTGCCAGCAGCTTGGGGCCCCAGGGCTACAATGAGCAGTTCTTC. This codes for CASSLGPQGYNEQFF.

The chain couples TRBV7-9 to TRBJ2-1; the D gene is possibly TRBD2 (5 bases). Per germline, CDR1 SEHNR and CDR2 FQNEAQ (reference sequence). The V end lost 1 base, the J end lost 6 bases, and 16 bases lay between the germline ends. CDR3 length equals 16 residues. Here the CDR3 DNA reads TGTGCCAGCAGCTTAGGATTCGTGGACCGGGGCAATGAGCAGTTCTTC. Translated: CASSLGFVDRGNEQFF.

This clone appeared a few times. The chain carries TRBV15 and TRBJ1-4; TRBD1 matches at 8 bases. Trimming took 5 bases from V and 3 from J; bases not matched to a gene: 5. The CDR3 extends over 15 amino acids. Germline values: CDR1 LNHNV, CDR2 YYDKDF (reference sequence). CDR3 residues: CATSFQTGANEKLFF. DNA of the CDR3: TGTGCCACCAGCTTCCAGACAGGGGCTAATGAAAAACTGTTTTTT.

This rearrangement joins TRBV30 to TRBJ1-3; no clear D. The CDR3 consists of 11 residues. The germline V gene encodes CDR1 GTSNPN and CDR2 SVGIG (reference sequence). With 2 bases removed from V and 6 bases from J, the gap between germline ends came to 5 bases. The CDR3 here is CAWSRVNTIYF. CDR3 DNA sequence: TGTGCCTGGAGTCGGGTAAACACCATATATTTT.

The chain carries TRBV5-1 and TRBJ2-6, with D uncertain. The ends were cut back, 0 bases at V and 5 bases at J, with 9 bases in the middle. This CDR3 spans 15 amino acids. The germline V gene has CDR1 SGHRS and CDR2 YFSETQ. For the CDR3, the DNA is TGCGCCAGCAGCTTGGAAGGAGTCTGGGCCAACGTCCTGACTTTC. Amino acids: CASSLEGVWANVLTF.

Only one count was recorded for this clone. This chain links TRBV7-2 with TRBJ2-1; the match to TRBD2 covers 8 bases. The CDR3 has 13 amino acids. The V gene end was trimmed by 0 bases and the J gene end by 15 bases; junction bases not matched to a gene: 7. The germline V gene encodes CDR1 SGHTA and CDR2 FQGNSA. Written as DNA, the CDR3 is TGTGCCAGCAGCTTAGCCGGGGGGACTAGAGGGTTCTTC. Protein sequence: CASSLAGGTRGFF.

The chain combines TRBV6-5 with TRBJ2-5; TRBD2 matches 8 bases. Per germline, CDR1 MNHEY and CDR2 SVGAGI. The trim removed 4 bases at V and 5 bases at J, leaving 9 bases unmatched. CDR3 length: 15 amino acids. The CDR3 sequence: CASSSPQRESETQYF. The CDR3 DNA reads TGTGCCAGCAGTTCTCCACAGCGGGAGAGCGAGACCCAGTACTTC.

The rearrangement links TRBV2 to TRBJ2-5, with 12 bases matching TRBD2. V was clipped by 10 bases and J by 4 bases; unmatched bases: 7. The CDR3 sequence is 14 residues long. Germline CDR1 SNHLY, CDR2 FYNNEI. The chain's CDR3 is CATELAGGSETQYF. Here the CDR3 DNA reads TGTGCCACCGAACTAGCGGGGGGATCAGAGACCCAGTACTTC. Full variable domain (rest looked up from reference TRBV2 and TRBJ2-5): EPEVTQTPSHQVTQMGQEVILRCVPISNHLYFYWYRQILGQKVEFLVSFYNNEISEKSEIFDDQFSVERPDGSNFTLKIRSTKLEDSAMYFCATELAGGSETQYFGPGTRLLVL.

This clone was found once. The chain is built from TRBV7-2 and TRBJ1-6; no clear D. The V and J ends lost 2 bases and 8 bases respectively, with 10 bases between them. Germline CDR1 SGHTA, CDR2 FQGNSA. This CDR3 has 14 amino acids. CDR3: CASSLQPRDSPLHF. The CDR3 coding sequence is TGTGCCAGCAGCTTACAGCCTCGGGATTCACCCCTCCACTTT.

The chain uses TRBV6-1 and TRBJ1-4; no definite D call. CDR3 length: 14 residues. Germline loops: CDR1 MNHNS, CDR2 SASEGT. Trimming stripped 3 bases from V and 6 bases from J, with 11 bases between. The CDR3 reads CASSDWGRDEKLFF. CDR3 nucleotide sequence: TGTGCCAGCAGTGATTGGGGTCGCGATGAAAAACTGTTTTTT.